This T cell receptor beta chain was identified during a study of CD8 T cells in Susac syndrome (dated by TCRdb to about 2019). Study-level background: Of the Susac syndrome patients who were sequenced, over five had clinically active disease and roughly 8 were in clinical remission. The study used repertoire sequencing to test whether antigen drove CD8+ T cell activation and differentiation in Susac syndrome. At blood withdrawal, Susac syndrome patients were therapy-naive, treated with corticosteroids (with IVIg additionally given to some), or treated with IVIg alone. Here is what the overall study found, with its caveats: The number of individuals in the TCR sequencing and HLA analysis was acknowledged as relatively small. In patients with Susac syndrome, the CD4+ T cell repertoire showed no detectable clonal expansion.

For this clonotype: The antigen it recognizes is unknown. Per-nucleotide qualities are absent, and no much larger clonotype sits a single base away.

RNA was extracted with the RNeasy kit and roughly 0.5 to 1 ug was reverse transcribed using random hexamers. TCR beta CDR3 regions were amplified with the immunoSEQ multiplex PCR assay covering 54 Vbeta and 13 Jbeta segments. PCR amplification bias was corrected by using a synthetic template baseline for primer optimization and computational correction. As for the authors' bioinformatics: Reads were assigned to V, D and J genes according to IMGT and analyzed in immunoSEQ Analyzer, with only productive sequences retained. Clonality was calculated as one minus the Shannon entropy normalized by log2 of the number of productive unique sequences. For each patient and control, public and private clones were evaluated among the 100 most prevalent clones. Clones were defined as Susac-specific when absent from the healthy and MS cohorts, from about 1,100 published viral clones and from other ImmuneACCESS disease sequences. TCRdb reworked the public reads: Q25 trimming with fastp, MiXCR clone assembly, productive beta chains retained. Every distinct CDR3 protein forms one entry, paired with its most common genes and DNA. The V and J calls follow TCRdb's processing rather than the paper's. This sample comprises some 180,000 distinct CDR3 sequences, roughly 94% of them detected only once. The ten largest account for more than 0.08% of the sample.

Peripheral blood CD8+ and CD4+ T cells from healthy donors, Susac syndrome patients and multiple sclerosis patients were profiled by high-throughput TCR beta sequencing. The Susac syndrome patients fulfilled recently defined diagnostic criteria for definite or probable disease. Bulk CD8+ and CD4+ T cells were purified by magnetic negative isolation, whereas CD8+ TEMRA cells were enriched by FACS. Blood was collected in EDTA tubes and processed within 24 hours, with PBMCs isolated through density gradient centrifugation. PBMCs intended for TCR sequencing were cryopreserved in liquid nitrogen and were subsequently thawed in a 37 degrees C water bath. The sorted or isolated CD4+, CD8+ and CD8+ TEMRA cells reached a purity of at least 90%. According to the germline V gene (reference sequence), CDR1 reads LNHNV and CDR2 reads YYDKDF. Including cysteine and phenylalanine, the CDR3 has 14 amino acids. The entry retains the CDR3 DNA only, 42 bases that are in frame from base 1. Trimming removed 1 base from V and 7 bases from J, leaving 11 bases between the germline ends.

Sequencing input: CD4+ T cells from PBMCs. This sequence originates from a human donor with Susac syndrome. The chain is encoded by TRBV15 joined to TRBJ1-5; the D segment cannot be called with confidence. The CDR3 here reads CATSRVRGPQPQHF. In nucleotides, the sequence is TGTGCCACCAGCAGAGTAAGAGGGCCCCAGCCCCAGCATTTT.